This T cell receptor (beta chain) was sequenced for a study of shared clonotypes between healthy human individuals. This clone was observed once. The CDR3 has 14 residues. Germline lookup yields CDR1 SGHTA and CDR2 FQGNSA. Deletions cut 1 base from V and 1 base from J, with 7 bases between. The table came from immunoSEQ multiplex PCR; TCRdb's copy has only in-frame clones and leaves some out. The table lists approximately 740,000 clones, about 74% of them singletons. The rearrangement joins TRBV7-2 to TRBJ1-2; the D is unclear. The sequenced sample was memory CD4+ T cells sorted from blood. Subset given: CD45RA-negative fraction. The receptor was derived from a woman aged 25 to 39 in good health. In DNA form, the CDR3 reads TGTGCCAGCAGCTTAGGCAGTGGTAACTATGGCTACACCTTC. Protein: CASSLGSGNYGYTF.